In its sample, the clone carrying this TCR beta chain was seen a few times. Its specificity is not known. Constant-segment primers served in 5'RACE that generated TCR alpha and TCR beta cDNA libraries bearing sample barcodes and UMIs. MiXCR, applied by TCRdb to the 5' RACE reads, yields one record per CDR3 protein. The table includes 350,000 or so distinct CDR3 sequences, about 21% detected once. V was pared by 6 bases and J by 6 bases, with 7 bases of the junction left unmatched. CDR3 length: 14 amino acids. These data come from a study of T-cell memory formation after mild COVID-19. Study findings and constraints: Contracting CD4+ clones sat mainly in CM and EM; CD8+ in EMRA. That cross-reactive memory joined was suggested by some responding clones appearing in pre-infection memory. The authors did not confirm SARS-CoV-2 specificity of second-wave clones peaking day 37.

This rearrangement joins TRBV12-3 or TRBV12-4 to TRBJ2-3; 9 bases are shared with TRBD1. This receptor was obtained from an adult woman who had mild COVID-19 (a few samples of this study predate the infection). Cell type and time point are not known. The sample taken for sequencing was PBMCs or a T cell subset sorted from them (not recorded which). The CDR3 DNA reads as TGTGCCAGCAGGCCAGGGACAGGGTTGGATACGCAGTATTTT. The encoded protein is CASRPGTGLDTQYF.